These 22 T cell receptor beta chains originate from one sample sequenced in a study of blood T cells in healthy people across ages. The use of a sample-barcoded 5' primer and a J-beta primer mix characterized a second PCR of roughly 6 to 11 cycles. Using its own MiXCR run on the 5' RACE reads, TCRdb lists one record per CDR3 protein. The data show about a million distinct CDR3 sequences, roughly half seen once. The sequencing sample was made of blood. All receptors come from an older woman in good health.

This clonotype was seen a few times. The chain carries TRBV4-1 and TRBJ2-1, with D perhaps being TRBD1 or TRBD2 (6 bases each). The CDR3 runs to 16 residues. Per the germline V gene, CDR1 is MGHRA and CDR2 is YSYEKL. V lost 5 bases to trimming and J lost 0 bases, with 14 bases between them. The CDR3 DNA is TGCGCCAGCAGCAAAATACCGGGGGCCTCCTACAATGAGCAGTTCTTC. Amino acids: CASSKIPGASYNEQFF.

This clonotype was seen a handful of times. The chain combines TRBV27 with TRBJ2-3, with a tentative D call TRBD2 (5 bases). This CDR3 contains 14 residues. The germline V gene encodes CDR1 MNHEY and CDR2 SMNVEV (reference sequence). Trimming cost V 5 bases and J 10 bases, with 19 bases left between them. The CDR3 DNA sequence: TGTGCCAGCAGTCCAGGAGGCCACCCTTTCGCGCAGTATTTT. Translated, it gives CASSPGGHPFAQYF.

This chain joins TRBV10-3 and TRBJ2-4; tentatively, D is TRBD1 or TRBD2 (5 bases each). The V gene lost 3 bases and the J gene lost 13 bases, with 19 bases spanning the gap. There are 14 residues in the CDR3. Germline CDR1 ENHRY, CDR2 SYGVKD. DNA for the CDR3: TGTGCCATCAGTGATAGGGGACGGGGAGAGGAGCAGTACTTC. It translates to CAISDRGRGEEQYF.

The chain has TRBV6-6 and TRBJ2-3; 8 bases align to TRBD2. J lost 6 bases, V lost 5 bases, and 16 bases had no gene match. CDR1 and CDR2 from the germline V gene are MNHNY and SVGAGI (reference sequence). The CDR3 is 17 amino acids. In DNA form, the CDR3 reads TGTGCCAGCAGTACCCCCGGGCGGGAGGTTCCCCCCGATACGCAGTATTTT. Protein sequence: CASSTPGREVPPDTQYF.

In its sample, this clonotype was seen a few times. V gene TRBV24-1 combines with J gene TRBJ2-1; 7 positions match TRBD1. Germline CDR1 and CDR2: KGHDR and SFDVKD. J gave up 2 bases and V 6 bases, and 6 bases lay outside the gene matches. CDR3 length: 15 amino acids. DNA for the CDR3: TGTGCCACCAGTATAGGGACAGCACCCTACAATGAGCAGTTCTTC. Amino acids: CATSIGTAPYNEQFF.

J is TRBJ2-7 and V is TRBV27, with D perhaps TRBD2 (6 bases). Germline assignment: CDR1 MNHEY and CDR2 SMNVEV (reference sequence). The germline V and J ends were trimmed by 3 bases and 4 bases, with 22 bases remaining between them. The CDR3 totals 17 residues. Here the CDR3 reads CASSLYVRDLHPYEQYF. CDR3 DNA sequence: TGTGCCAGCAGTTTGTATGTTAGGGACTTACATCCTTACGAGCAGTACTTC.

This chain uses TRBV6-5 with TRBJ2-1; D unresolved. CDR3 length: 14 amino acids. Trimming stripped 0 bases from V and 4 bases from J, with 7 bases between. Looked up from germline, CDR1 is MNHEY and CDR2 is SVGAGI. The CDR3 sequence is CASSYSKGYNEQFF. The CDR3 region has the DNA TGTGCCAGCAGTTACTCGAAAGGGTACAATGAGCAGTTCTTC.

The chain recombines TRBV20-1 with TRBJ1-6, with a tentative D call TRBD1 (5 bases). The V gene's germline CDR1 is DFQATT and CDR2 SNEGSKA (reference sequence). The CDR3 covers 15 residues. Trimming took off 6 bases at V and 13 bases at J, with 25 bases between the two ends. The CDR3 DNA reads TGCAGTGCCCCTCTAACAGGCCGTGTAGAGGGTCCCCTCCACTTT. Its protein is CSAPLTGRVEGPLHF.

This clonotype was counted a few times. V gene TRBV6-5 combines with J gene TRBJ2-7; 7 positions match TRBD2. This CDR3 is built from 15 residues. Germline trimming cut 0 bases from V and 2 bases from J; bases unmatched to any gene: 4. Per the germline V gene, CDR1 is MNHEY and CDR2 is SVGAGI. This chain's CDR3 is CASSYSLAEPYEQYF. In DNA form, the CDR3 reads TGTGCCAGCAGTTACTCGCTAGCGGAACCCTACGAGCAGTACTTC.

The chain joins TRBV9 to TRBJ2-6; D gene ambiguous. Looked up from germline, CDR1 is SGDLS and CDR2 is YYNGEE. This CDR3 has 16 amino acids. Trimming took off 4 bases at V and 3 bases at J, with 14 bases between the two ends. The CDR3 is CASSSTWGGGANVLTF. The CDR3 DNA sequence: TGTGCCAGCAGCTCTACTTGGGGTGGTGGGGCCAACGTCCTGACTTTC.

The chain couples TRBV5-1 to TRBJ2-4; D not certain. The DNA end lines up better with TRBJ2-7; the J call may be wrong. Looked up from germline, CDR1 is SGHRS and CDR2 is YFSETQ. This CDR3 is built from 14 residues. The CDR3 DNA is TGCGCCAGCAGCTTGGATGGTAATCGCTACGAGCAGTACTTC. This gives the protein CASSLDGNRYEQYF.

This chain uses TRBV13 with TRBJ2-7, with D possibly being TRBD2 (5 bases). Germline loops: CDR1 PRHDT, CDR2 FYEKMQ (reference sequence). There are 14 residues in the CDR3. V was clipped by 4 bases and J by 2 bases, with 12 bases between them. Written as DNA, the CDR3 is TGTGCCAGCAGCTCCGGGATTCGGCCCTACGAGCAGTACTTC. Protein product: CASSSGIRPYEQYF.

V gene TRBV10-3 combines with J gene TRBJ2-5; D gene unclear. CDR1 ENHRY and CDR2 SYGVKD come from the germline V gene. The ends were cut back, 2 bases at V and 9 bases at J, with 16 bases in the middle. CDR3 length equals 14 residues. DNA for the CDR3: TGTGCCATCAGTGAGGCCTTCTATAATTCGGCCCAGTACTTC. This sequence encodes CAISEAFYNSAQYF.

V gene TRBV28 combines with J gene TRBJ2-4; the D gene is possibly TRBD1 (6 bases). The J call could be wrong; TRBJ2-7 is a better fit for the DNA end. The CDR3 loop spans 14 amino acids. CDR1 and CDR2 (germline): MDHEN, SYDVKM. The CDR3 nucleotides read TGTGCCAGCAGTTTATGGGACAGTCCCTACGAGCAGTACTTC. Translated: CASSLWDSPYEQYF.

Regarding this clonotype: One end of the junction is discordant with germline, which a read error may explain. The chain has TRBV30 and TRBJ2-5; D is uncertain. The CDR3 runs to 14 residues. Looked up from germline, CDR1 is GTSNPN and CDR2 is SVGIG (reference sequence). The CDR3 region has the DNA TGTGCCTGGAGTGTACTCGACCGCCAAGGGACCCAGTACTTC. Amino acids: CAWSVLDRQGTQYF. Variable domain in full (rest from reference TRBV30 and TRBJ2-5): SQTIHQWPATLVQPVGSPLSLECTVEGTSNPNLYWYRQAAGRGLQLLFYSVGIGQISSEVPQNLSASRPQDRQFILSSKKLLLSDSGFYLCAWSVLDRQGTQYFGPGTRLLVL.

This chain joins TRBV7-3 and TRBJ2-1; D is uncertain. Looked up from germline, CDR1 is SGHTA and CDR2 is FQGTGA. CDR3 length equals 13 residues. Trimming cost V 0 bases and J 8 bases, with 8 bases left between them. The CDR3 is CASSLTGPDEQFF. CDR3 in DNA: TGTGCCAGCAGCTTAACAGGGCCGGATGAGCAGTTCTTC.

V usage is TRBV12-3 or TRBV12-4 and J usage is TRBJ2-3, with TRBD2 identical over 10 bases. This CDR3 comprises 18 residues. The junction had 13 bases not matched to a gene; V was cut back by 7 bases and J by 0 bases. CDR3 coding DNA: TGTGCCAGCAAGCCACCCGGGACTAGCGTAACTAGCACAGATACGCAGTATTTT. It encodes CASKPPGTSVTSTDTQYF.

This chain uses TRBV5-1 with TRBJ2-3; no clear D gene. Trimming removed 0 bases at V and 5 bases at J, with 13 bases between. Germline V gives CDR1 SGHRS, CDR2 YFSETQ. The CDR3 extends over 15 amino acids. The CDR3 DNA reads as TGCGCCAGCAGCTTGGGACGAGCCTTCAAAGATACGCAGTATTTT. Translation: CASSLGRAFKDTQYF.

In this sample, this clonotype turned up a few times. The chain links TRBV7-9 to TRBJ2-5; 12 bases match TRBD2. In germline, CDR1 is SEHNR, CDR2 FQNEAQ (reference sequence). With 5 bases clipped from V and 2 bases from J, the junction kept 6 bases outside the gene matches. The CDR3 contains 16 residues. CDR3: CASSTRLAGEQETQYF. The CDR3 DNA reads TGTGCCAGCAGCACCCGACTAGCGGGAGAACAAGAGACCCAGTACTTC.

This chain links TRBV18 with TRBJ1-2; D call uncertain. V lost 4 bases to trimming and J lost 3 bases, with 9 bases between them. The CDR3 is 13 amino acids. Germline V gene sequence: CDR1 KGHSH, CDR2 LQKENI. The CDR3 is CASSRLGDYGYTF. The CDR3 DNA is TGTGCCAGCTCACGACTTGGGGACTATGGCTACACCTTC.

The chain uses TRBV4-1 and TRBJ2-7, with 14 nucleotides matching TRBD2. V shed 0 bases and J 7 bases; nucleotides not matched to a gene: 2. CDR3 size: 15 residues. Germline V gene sequence: CDR1 MGHRA, CDR2 YSYEKL. The CDR3 DNA follows: TGCGCCAGCAGCCAAGAAGGGACTAGCGGGGGTGAGCAGTACTTC. As protein: CASSQEGTSGGEQYF.

The chain employs TRBV20-1 and TRBJ1-2; a possible D gene is TRBD1 (5 bases). Germline lookup yields CDR1 DFQATT and CDR2 SNEGSKA (reference sequence). This CDR3 contains 13 residues. V was trimmed by 7 bases and J by 3 bases, leaving 15 bases between them. The CDR3 sequence: CSVESGTYYGYTF. In DNA, the CDR3 is TGCAGTGTTGAGTCCGGGACTTACTATGGCTACACCTTC.